The clone carrying this T cell receptor (beta chain) was seen repeatedly, ten times or more. Its antigen remains unidentified. Documented time point: newly diagnosed GD, antithyroid drugs for less than 3 months. From RNA extracted from PBMCs, the TCR library was made. Graves' disease diagnosis was established per American Thyroid Association guidelines. Researchers made TCR beta libraries by using iRepertoire HTBI primers and running Arm-PCR on CDR3 regions. TCRdb recomputed calls from the multiplex PCR reads with MiXCR, one row per CDR3 protein. The data contain roughly 380,000 distinct CDR3 sequences, around 15% of them singletons. Trimming left V 8 bases short and J 4 bases short, with 18 bases between. This CDR3 contains 14 residues. CDR1 and CDR2 (germline): SGHTA, FQGNSA. The record originates from a study of regulatory T cells in long-lasting Graves disease. Study context: Those Graves' patients who were newly diagnosed had been on antithyroid drugs under 3 months. Notes on the study in general: Among samples with persistent disease, TRBV28, TRBJ1-2 and TRBJ2-5 were favored. Persistent Graves' cases showed lower TCR diversity than newly diagnosed cases.

The genes are TRBV7-2 and TRBJ2-7; no definite D call. The sample consisted of peripheral blood mononuclear cells (PBMCs), taken at new diagnosis, from a patient treated with antithyroid drugs. The clonotype was recovered from a female donor with Graves disease. CDR3 loop: CASSPARLSYEQYF. CDR3 nucleotide sequence: TGTGCCAGCTCCCCCGCGAGGTTAAGTTACGAGCAGTACTTC. Variable domain in full (rest from reference TRBV7-2 and TRBJ2-7): GAGVSQSPSNKVTEKGKDVELRCDPISGHTALYWYRQSLGQGLEFLIYFQGNSAPDKSGLPSDRFSAERTGGSVSTLTIQRTQQEDSAVYLCASSPARLSYEQYFGPGTRLTVT.